This T cell receptor beta chain was documented in a study of spatial heterogeneity in lung cancer. Study details: For the average unique TCR and UMI combination, more than nine occurrences appeared in raw reads.

Specified time point: sample taken at primary tumor resection. Sequencing covered unsorted whole RNA taken from tumor, nontumor lung or frozen PBMC. This clonotype is medium-sized (0.01 to 0.1%) in the sample. TCRdb fed the 5' RACE reads into MiXCR, producing one record per CDR3 protein. The repertoire consists of 8,500 to 13,000 distinct CDR3 sequences, with 8.6% occurring once and the leading ten covering more than 20%. The CDR3 extends over 15 amino acids. V lost 1 base, J lost 7 bases, and 4 bases stayed unmatched. Sequencing used PBMCs, obtained at surgery. The receptor was isolated from a male donor with early-stage non-small cell lung cancer. The chain has TRBV12-3 or TRBV12-4 and TRBJ2-1, with TRBD2 identical over 10 bases. The CDR3: CASSLESGGANEQFF. CDR3 coding DNA: TGTGCCAGCAGTTTAGAAAGCGGGGGGGCGAATGAGCAGTTCTTC.